This TCR beta chain came from a study of cytomegalovirus exposure and HLA in healthy donors. Study-wide findings and caveats: Fewer N-insertions than the roughly 700-donor mean were reportedly shown by an Asian-associated ancestry cluster in a later analysis. Per a later analysis, HLA-associated TCR beta chains showed more clonal expansion than other, equally common TCR beta chains.

The germline V gene has CDR1 PRHDT and CDR2 FYEKMQ (reference sequence). This CDR3 is 16 amino acids long. The V and J ends lost 4 bases and 5 bases respectively, with 20 bases between them. About this clone: Antigen specificity is unknown.

The PCR used 60 Vbeta and 13 Jbeta primers. Some clones are missing from TCRdb's copy, which holds only in-frame ones; the method was immunoSEQ multiplex PCR. The sample lists about 150,000 clones; under 70% were seen once. The receptor was isolated from a man younger than 40 in good health and CMV-seropositive. The V gene is TRBV13, the J gene TRBJ2-5; possibly TRBD2 for D (6 bases). The specimen was PBMCs. The CDR3 spells CASSSGGGAQFETQYF. The CDR3, as DNA: TGTGCCAGCAGCTCCGGCGGAGGGGCGCAGTTTGAGACCCAGTACTTC.